This T cell receptor (beta chain) was sequenced for a study of blood T cell repertoires in COVID-19. Overall study context: PBMCs, B-cell-depleted T cells, or T cells were the source of the cDNA or gDNA that made up the material.

J lost 6 bases, V lost 4 bases, and 1 base had no gene match. The CDR3 length is 12 residues. Germline CDR1 reads KGHDR; CDR2 reads SFDVKD. Measured with immunoSEQ multiplex PCR; TCRdb has only the in-frame clones, and not every one. The sample has approximately 260,000 clones; roughly 84% are singletons. Sequencing was done on a sample of peripheral blood. This chain joins TRBV24-1 and TRBJ1-2; 7 bases fit TRBD1. The receptor was isolated from a middle-aged woman who had recovered from COVID-19. The CDR3 reads CATSDDRDGYTF. The CDR3 nucleotides are TGTGCCACCAGTGACGACAGGGATGGCTACACCTTC.